This TCR beta chain comes out of a study of blood T cell repertoires in COVID-19. Overall study context: There were acute and convalescent COVID-19 samples, and they came from the United States, Italy and Spain.

Germline CDR1 reads ENHRY; CDR2 reads SYGVKD. This CDR3 is 17 amino acids long. The J segment lost 2 bases and the V segment lost 6 bases, leaving 5 bases of the junction unmatched. Sequenced by immunoSEQ multiplex PCR; TCRdb stores in-frame clones only, minus some. In the table there are around 620,000 clones, about 87% of which are singletons. J is TRBJ2-2 and V is TRBV10-3; 14 bases match TRBD2. This TCR was recovered from a woman aged 18-30 years with acute or convalescent COVID-19. Input material: peripheral blood. CDR3 DNA: TGTGCCATCAGGGGACTAGCGGGGGCCCGAAACACCGGGGAGCTGTTTTTT. Protein sequence: CAIRGLAGARNTGELFF.